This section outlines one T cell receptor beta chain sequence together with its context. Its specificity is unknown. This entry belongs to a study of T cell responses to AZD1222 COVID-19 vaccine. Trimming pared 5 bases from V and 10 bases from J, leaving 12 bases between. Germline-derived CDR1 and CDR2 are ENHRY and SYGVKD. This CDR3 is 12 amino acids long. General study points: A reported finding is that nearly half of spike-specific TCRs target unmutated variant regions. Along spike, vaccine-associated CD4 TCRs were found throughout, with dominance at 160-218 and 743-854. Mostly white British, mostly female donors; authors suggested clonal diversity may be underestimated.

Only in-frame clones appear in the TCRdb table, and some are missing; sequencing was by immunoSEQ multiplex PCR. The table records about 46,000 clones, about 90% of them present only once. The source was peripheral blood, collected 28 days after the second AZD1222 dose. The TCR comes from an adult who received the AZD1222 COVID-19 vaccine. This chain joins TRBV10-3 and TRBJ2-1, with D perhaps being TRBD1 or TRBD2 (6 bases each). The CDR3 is CAISKLGGEQFF. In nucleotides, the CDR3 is TGTGCCATCAGTAAGTTAGGGGGGGAGCAGTTCTTC.